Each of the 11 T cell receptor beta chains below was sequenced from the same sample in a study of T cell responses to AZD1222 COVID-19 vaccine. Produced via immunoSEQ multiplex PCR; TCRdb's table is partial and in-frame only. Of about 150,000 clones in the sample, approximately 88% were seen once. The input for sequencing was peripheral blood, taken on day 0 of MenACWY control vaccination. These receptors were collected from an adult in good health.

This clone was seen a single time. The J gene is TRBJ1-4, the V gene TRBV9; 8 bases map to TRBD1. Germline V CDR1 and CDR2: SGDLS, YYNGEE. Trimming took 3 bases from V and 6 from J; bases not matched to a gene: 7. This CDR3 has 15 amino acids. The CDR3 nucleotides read TGTGCCAGCAGCGAGGCAGGGGGCGCCGATGAAAAACTGTTTTTT. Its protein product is CASSEAGGADEKLFF.

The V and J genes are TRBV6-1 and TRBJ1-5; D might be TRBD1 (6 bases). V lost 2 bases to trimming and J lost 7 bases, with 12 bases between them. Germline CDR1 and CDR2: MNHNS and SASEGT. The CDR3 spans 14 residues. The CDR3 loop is CASSELGAWQPQHF. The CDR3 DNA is TGTGCCAGCAGTGAATTGGGGGCTTGGCAGCCCCAGCATTTT.

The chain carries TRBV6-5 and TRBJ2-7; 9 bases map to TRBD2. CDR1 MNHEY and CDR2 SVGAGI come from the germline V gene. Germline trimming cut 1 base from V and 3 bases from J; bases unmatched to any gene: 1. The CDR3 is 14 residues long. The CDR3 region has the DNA TGTGCCAGCAGTTACTTAGCGGGAGTCTACGAGCAGTACTTC. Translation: CASSYLAGVYEQYF.

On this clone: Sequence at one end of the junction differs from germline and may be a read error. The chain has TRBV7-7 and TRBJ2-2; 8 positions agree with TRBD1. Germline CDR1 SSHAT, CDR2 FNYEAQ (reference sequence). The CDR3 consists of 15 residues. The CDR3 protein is CASSSTGASFGELFF. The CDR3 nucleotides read TGTGCTAGCAGCTCGACAGGGGCGAGTTTCGGGGAGCTGTTTTTT.

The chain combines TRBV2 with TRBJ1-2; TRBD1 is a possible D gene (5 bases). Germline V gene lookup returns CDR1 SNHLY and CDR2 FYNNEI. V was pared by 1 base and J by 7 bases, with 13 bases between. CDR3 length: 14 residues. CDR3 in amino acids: CASSEGKGRGGYTF. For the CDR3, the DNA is TGTGCCAGCAGTGAAGGCAAGGGGAGGGGTGGCTACACCTTC.

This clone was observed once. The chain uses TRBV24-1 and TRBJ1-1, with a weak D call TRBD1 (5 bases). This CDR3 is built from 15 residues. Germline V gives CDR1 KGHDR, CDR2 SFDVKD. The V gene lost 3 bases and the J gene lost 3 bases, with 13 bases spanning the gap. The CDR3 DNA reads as TGTGCCACCAGTGATCCCCGGGTGGGGGACACTGAAGCTTTCTTT. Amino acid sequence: CATSDPRVGDTEAFF.

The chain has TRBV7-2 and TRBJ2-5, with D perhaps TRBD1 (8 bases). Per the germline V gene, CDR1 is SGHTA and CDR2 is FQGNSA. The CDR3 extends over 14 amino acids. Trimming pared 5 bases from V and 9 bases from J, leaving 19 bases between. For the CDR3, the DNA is TGTGCCAGCAGCCCAGATAGGACAGGGAGGGCCCAGTACTTC. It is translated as CASSPDRTGRAQYF.

The CDR3 DNA follows: TGTGCCAGTAGTAGAGGCCTCAATCAGCCCCAGCATTTT. Its translation is CASSRGLNQPQHF. V gene TRBV19 combines with J gene TRBJ1-5; D is unresolved. In germline, CDR1 is LNHDA, CDR2 SQIVND (reference sequence). This CDR3 has 13 amino acids. Trimming stripped 4 bases from V and 3 bases from J, with 7 bases between.

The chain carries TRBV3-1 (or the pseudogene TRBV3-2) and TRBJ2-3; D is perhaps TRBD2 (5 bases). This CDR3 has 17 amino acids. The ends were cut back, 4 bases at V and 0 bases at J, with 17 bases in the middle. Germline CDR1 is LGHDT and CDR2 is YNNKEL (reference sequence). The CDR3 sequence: CASSPAGIRSSTDTQYF. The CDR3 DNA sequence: TGTGCCAGCAGCCCAGCCGGGATTCGCTCTAGCACAGATACGCAGTATTTT.

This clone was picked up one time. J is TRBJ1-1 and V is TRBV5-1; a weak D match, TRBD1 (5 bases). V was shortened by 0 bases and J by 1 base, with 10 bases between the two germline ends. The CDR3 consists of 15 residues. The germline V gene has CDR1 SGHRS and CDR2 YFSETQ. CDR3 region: CASSLGGAKNTEAFF. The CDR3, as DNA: TGCGCCAGCAGCTTGGGGGGCGCGAAGAACACTGAAGCTTTCTTT.

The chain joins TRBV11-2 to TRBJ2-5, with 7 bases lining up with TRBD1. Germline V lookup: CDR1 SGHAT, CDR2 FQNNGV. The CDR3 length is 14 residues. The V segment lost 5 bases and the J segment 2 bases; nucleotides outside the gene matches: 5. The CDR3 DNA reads TGTGCCAGCAGCGCCACAGGGGATCAAGAGACCCAGTACTTC. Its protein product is CASSATGDQETQYF.